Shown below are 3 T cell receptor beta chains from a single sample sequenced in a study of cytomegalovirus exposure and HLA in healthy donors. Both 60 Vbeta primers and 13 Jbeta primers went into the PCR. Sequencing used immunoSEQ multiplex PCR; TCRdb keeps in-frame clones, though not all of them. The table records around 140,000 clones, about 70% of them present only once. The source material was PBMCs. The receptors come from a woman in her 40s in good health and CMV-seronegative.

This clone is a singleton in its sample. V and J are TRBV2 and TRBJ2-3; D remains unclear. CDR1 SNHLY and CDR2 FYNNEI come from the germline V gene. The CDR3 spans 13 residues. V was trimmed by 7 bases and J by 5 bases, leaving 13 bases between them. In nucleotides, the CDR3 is TGTGCCAGCAAAAAGTCCCAGGTAGATACGCAGTATTTT. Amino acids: CASKKSQVDTQYF.

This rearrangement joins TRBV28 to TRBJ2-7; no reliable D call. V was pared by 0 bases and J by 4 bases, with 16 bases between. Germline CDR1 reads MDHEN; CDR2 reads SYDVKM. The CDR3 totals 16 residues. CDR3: CASSLWSTRGEYEQYF. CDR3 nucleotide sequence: TGTGCCAGCAGTTTATGGAGTACCCGCGGTGAATACGAGCAGTACTTC.

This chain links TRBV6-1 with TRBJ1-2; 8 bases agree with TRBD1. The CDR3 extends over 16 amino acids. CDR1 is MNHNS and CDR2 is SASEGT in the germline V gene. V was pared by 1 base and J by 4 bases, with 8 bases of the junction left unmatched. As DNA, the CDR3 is TGTGCCAGCAGTGAAGAGTGGACAGGGTCTTTCTATGGCTACACCTTC. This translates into CASSEEWTGSFYGYTF.